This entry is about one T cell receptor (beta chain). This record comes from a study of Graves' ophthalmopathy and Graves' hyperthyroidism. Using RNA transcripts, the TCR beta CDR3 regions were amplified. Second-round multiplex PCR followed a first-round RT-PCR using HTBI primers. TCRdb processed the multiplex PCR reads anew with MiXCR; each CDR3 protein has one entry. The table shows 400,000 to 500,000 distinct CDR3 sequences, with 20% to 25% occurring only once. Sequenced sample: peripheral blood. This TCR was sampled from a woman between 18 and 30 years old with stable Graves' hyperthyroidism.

The CDR3 is CASSWSKAETQYF. CDR3 nucleotides: TGTGCCAGCAGCTGGTCGAAGGCTGAGACCCAGTACTTC. The chain couples TRBV11-2 to TRBJ2-5; no firm D call. This CDR3 is 13 amino acids long. V was cut by 4 bases and J by 5 bases, with 11 bases left in between. In germline, CDR1 is SGHAT, CDR2 FQNNGV.